The present T cell receptor (beta chain) was sequenced within a study of vaccination and CD4 T cells after COVID-19. Study-wide findings and caveats: A median 86.3% of convalescent patients' SARS-CoV-2-reactive clones emerged only after vaccination.

Scientists ran DNA taken from cultured CD4+ T cells through the Oncomine TCR Beta short-read assay for sequencing. TCRdb passed the PCR reads through MiXCR, listing each CDR3 protein once. The sample comprises about 9,600 distinct CDR3 sequences, 45% to 60% of which are singletons, and approximately 24% rests with the top ten. The treatment: roughly nine-day PBMC culture with coronavirus spike peptide pools or control peptides (ViraFEST assay). Samples of CD4+ T cells were obtained from the unexposed donor before the COVID-19 pandemic (2011-2018). ViraFEST stimulated the growth of antigen-specific T cells using peptide pools and subsequently profiled their TCRs by sequencing. Comment on this clonotype: Its specificity is not known.

Per germline, CDR1 DFQATT and CDR2 SNEGSKA (reference sequence). CDR3 length: 14 residues. V lost 2 bases and J 5 bases, leaving 15 bases between the germline ends. The chain carries TRBV20-1 and TRBJ1-1, with D maybe TRBD1 (6 bases). The TCR originated in a human donor in good health. Sequencing input: CD4+ T cells from blood, cultured in vitro. CDR3 region: CSARSARGTTEAFF. CDR3 DNA: TGCAGTGCTAGATCTGCCAGGGGAACGACTGAAGCTTTCTTT.